A single sample gave rise to the 17 T cell receptor beta chains below, sequenced in a study of regulatory T cells in long-lasting Graves disease (dated by TCRdb to about 2021). Library generation was performed with multiplex PCR. Sequencing was carried out with an Illumina HiSeq 4000. CDR3 regions were amplified by Arm-PCR with iRepertoire HTBI primers to construct TCR beta libraries. The public reads were reprocessed in TCRdb via fastp at Q25 and MiXCR, keeping in-frame beta chains. Under each unique CDR3 protein, matching rows form one entry showing the most common genes and DNA. Across this sample there are some 370,000 distinct CDR3 sequences, with less than 25% seen only once. Less than 25% of the sample comes from the top ten. Interpreted using the paper, the time point label stands for: persistent/refractory GD, antithyroid drugs over 5 years with positive TRAb. For both TCR sequencing and RNA sequencing, RNA was extracted from PBMCs in TRIzol.

The starting material was peripheral blood mononuclear cells (PBMCs), obtained when the disease was refractory, from a patient treated with antithyroid drugs. The receptors shown here come from a female donor with Graves disease.

This clonotype was seen many times. J is TRBJ1-1 and V is TRBV7-2; TRBD1 might be the D (5 bases). Between the trimmed V and J ends, which lost 3 bases and 7 bases, there was a span of 9 bases. The CDR3 contains 12 residues. Per the germline V gene, CDR1 is SGHTA and CDR2 is FQGNSA. Here the CDR3 reads CASSFAGGEAFF. DNA of the CDR3: TGTGCCAGCAGCTTCGCTGGGGGTGAAGCTTTCTTT.

This chain joins TRBV7-2 and TRBJ1-6; D not certain. With 5 bases removed from V and 12 bases from J, the gap between germline ends came to 11 bases. Germline assignment: CDR1 SGHTA and CDR2 FQGNSA. The CDR3 spans 12 residues. CDR3 loop: CASSPREKPLHF. The CDR3 nucleotides read TGTGCCAGCAGCCCCCGGGAGAAACCCCTCCACTTT.

The chain recombines TRBV11-2 with TRBJ1-6; 9 nucleotides match TRBD1. J was trimmed by 10 bases and V by 4 bases; bases with no gene match: 8. Germline loops: CDR1 SGHAT, CDR2 FQNNGV. CDR3 length equals 15 residues. The CDR3 here is CASSSRTGGRSPLHF. The DNA of the CDR3 is TGTGCCAGCAGCTCCAGAACAGGGGGCAGATCACCCCTCCACTTT.

In its sample, this clonotype was seen a few times. The rearrangement links TRBV5-6 to TRBJ1-3; D ambiguous. Between the trimmed V and J ends, which lost 2 bases and 4 bases, there was a span of 7 bases. In germline, CDR1 is SGHDT, CDR2 YYEEEE. The CDR3 consists of 13 residues. The CDR3 sequence: CASSLNMGNTIYF. The CDR3 DNA reads TGTGCCAGCAGCTTAAATATGGGAAACACCATATATTTT.

In this sample, this clonotype turned up many times. The CDR3 here is CASSLDREETQYF. The CDR3, as DNA: TGTGCCAGCAGCTTGGACAGGGAAGAGACCCAGTACTTC. V and J are TRBV7-9 and TRBJ2-5, with TRBD1 identical over 8 bases. This CDR3 is 13 amino acids long. Germline-derived CDR1 and CDR2 are SEHNR and FQNEAQ (reference sequence). The V gene end was trimmed by 3 bases and the J gene end by 3 bases; junction bases not matched to a gene: 0.

In this sample, this clonotype turned up many times. V and J are TRBV7-9 and TRBJ2-7; a possible D gene is TRBD1 (5 bases). The germline gives CDR1 SEHNR, CDR2 FQNEAQ (reference sequence). The CDR3 totals 15 residues. The V end lost 5 bases, the J end lost 3 bases, and 17 bases lay between the germline ends. The CDR3 coding sequence is TGTGCCAGCAGCCCAACGACAGAGACTTTCTACGAGCAGTACTTC. Translation gives CASSPTTETFYEQYF.

V gene TRBV14 combines with J gene TRBJ2-5; no clear D. V lost 5 bases and J 1 base, leaving 5 bases between the germline ends. This CDR3 contains 12 residues. Germline V gives CDR1 SGHDN, CDR2 FVKESK. The CDR3 protein is CASSTFQETQYF. The DNA for the CDR3 is TGTGCCAGCAGCACATTCCAAGAGACCCAGTACTTC. Combining the CDR3 with reference TRBV14 and TRBJ2-5 gives the whole variable domain EAGVTQFPSHSVIEKGQTVTLRCDPISGHDNLYWYRRVMGKEIKFLLHFVKESKQDESGMPNNRFLAERTGGTYSTLKVQPAELEDSGVYFCASSTFQETQYFGPGTRLLVL.

This clonotype has a count of ten or more. CDR3 sequence reads: CASTPQGLTEKLFF. CDR3 coding DNA: TGTGCCAGCACCCCACAGGGTCTAACTGAAAAACTGTTTTTT. This sequence joins TRBV28 and TRBJ1-4, with D perhaps matching TRBD1 (6 bases). Germline-derived CDR1 and CDR2 are MDHEN and SYDVKM. The CDR3 contains 14 residues. Between the trimmed V and J ends, which lost 7 bases and 7 bases, there was a span of 16 bases. Together with reference TRBV28 and TRBJ1-4, the CDR3 gives the full variable domain: DVKVTQSSRYLVKRTGEKVFLECVQDMDHENMFWYRQDPGLGLRLIYFSYDVKMKEKGDIPEGYSVSREKKERFSLILESASTNQTSMYLCASTPQGLTEKLFFGSGTQLSVL.

This chain links TRBV30 with TRBJ2-2, with D possibly being TRBD2 (8 bases). V lost 2 bases and J 3 bases, leaving 13 bases between the germline ends. CDR3 length: 15 amino acids. Germline CDR1 GTSNPN, CDR2 SVGIG (reference sequence). The CDR3 DNA follows: TGTGCCTGGAGTTCGGGAGGGGGCGACACCGGGGAGCTGTTTTTT. As protein: CAWSSGGGDTGELFF.

The CDR3, as DNA: TGTGCCAGCCAGGACAGGGGTGATCAGCCCCAGCATTTT. Protein product: CASQDRGDQPQHF. The chain carries TRBV6-2 or TRBV6-3 and TRBJ1-5; 9 positions agree with TRBD1. The CDR3 extends over 13 amino acids. V lost 8 bases and J lost 5; bases outside the gene matches: 4. CDR1 and CDR2 (germline): MNHEY, SVGEGT.

This clonotype has more than one count but fewer than ten. V gene TRBV7-9 combines with J gene TRBJ1-1; D remains ambiguous. The germline V gene encodes CDR1 SEHNR and CDR2 FQNEAQ (reference sequence). The ends were cut back, 6 bases at V and 0 bases at J, with 14 bases in the middle. This CDR3 is 15 amino acids long. CDR3 residues: CASSFRTVMNTEAFF. CDR3 sequence (DNA): TGTGCCAGCAGTTTCCGGACGGTGATGAACACTGAAGCTTTCTTT. The whole variable domain, filled in from reference TRBV7-9 and TRBJ1-1, reads DTGVSQNPRHKITKRGQNVTFRCDPISEHNRLYWYRQTLGQGPEFLTYFQNEAQLEKSRLLSDRFSAERPKGSFSTLEIQRTEQGDSAMYLCASSFRTVMNTEAFFGQGTRLTVV.

On this clonotype itself: Given a much more abundant clone one base away, this may be a read error. The V and J genes are TRBV7-2 and TRBJ1-2, with no clear D. Germline lookup yields CDR1 SGHTA and CDR2 FQGNSA. V gave up 4 bases and J gave up 8 bases, with 14 bases separating them. The CDR3 has 13 amino acids. Here the CDR3 reads CTSSSPNMEGYTF. Here the CDR3 DNA reads TGTACCAGCAGCTCCCCCAACATGGAGGGCTACACCTTC.

In its sample, this clonotype was seen many times. The chain carries TRBV5-1 and TRBJ2-7; TRBD2 matches at 12 bases. V was clipped by 5 bases and J by 1 base; unmatched bases: 4. From germline, CDR1 is SGHRS and CDR2 YFSETQ. There are 15 residues in the CDR3. Here the CDR3 reads CASSSGLAGSYEQYF. CDR3 DNA: TGCGCCAGCAGTTCGGGACTAGCGGGTTCCTACGAGCAGTACTTC.

The table lists this clonotype with many counts. The rearrangement joins TRBV20-1 to TRBJ2-7, with TRBD2 identical over 9 bases. The CDR3 runs 14 residues. The V gene's germline CDR1 is DFQATT and CDR2 SNEGSKA (reference sequence). With 3 bases clipped from V and 5 bases from J, the junction kept 8 bases outside the gene matches. As DNA, the CDR3 is TGCAGTGCTAGTCGGCGGGAGGGCCTCCACGAGCAGTACTTC. Translating gives CSASRREGLHEQYF.

V usage is TRBV9 and J usage is TRBJ2-2; TRBD2 matches 11 bases. Germline V CDR1 and CDR2: SGDLS, YYNGEE. The CDR3 consists of 16 residues. Unmatched junction bases numbered 5, after V lost 3 bases and J lost 4 bases. This chain's CDR3 is CASSGLAGGSTGELFF. CDR3 nucleotides: TGTGCCAGCAGCGGCCTAGCGGGAGGATCCACCGGGGAGCTGTTTTTT. The full variable domain, completed using reference TRBV9 and TRBJ2-2, is DSGVTQTPKHLITATGQRVTLRCSPRSGDLSVYWYQQSLDQGLQFLIQYYNGEERAKGNILERFSAQQFPDLHSELNLSSLELGDSALYFCASSGLAGGSTGELFFGEGSRLTVL.

This chain connects TRBV7-2 to TRBJ2-3, with 8 bases aligning to TRBD2. Losses at the gene ends were 5 bases for V and 3 bases for J; bases not matched to a gene: 4. The germline V gene has CDR1 SGHTA and CDR2 FQGNSA. This CDR3 has 14 residues. CDR3 amino acids: CASSPTSGTDTQYF. DNA of the CDR3: TGTGCCAGCAGCCCTACTAGCGGAACAGATACGCAGTATTTT.

This chain joins TRBV19 and TRBJ2-2; D remains ambiguous. Per germline, CDR1 LNHDA and CDR2 SQIVND (reference sequence). V lost 1 base and J lost 3, with 12 bases in between. The CDR3 runs 16 residues. The CDR3 sequence is CASSIARLRDTGELFF. DNA of the CDR3: TGTGCCAGTAGTATAGCAAGGCTACGAGACACCGGGGAGCTGTTTTTT.